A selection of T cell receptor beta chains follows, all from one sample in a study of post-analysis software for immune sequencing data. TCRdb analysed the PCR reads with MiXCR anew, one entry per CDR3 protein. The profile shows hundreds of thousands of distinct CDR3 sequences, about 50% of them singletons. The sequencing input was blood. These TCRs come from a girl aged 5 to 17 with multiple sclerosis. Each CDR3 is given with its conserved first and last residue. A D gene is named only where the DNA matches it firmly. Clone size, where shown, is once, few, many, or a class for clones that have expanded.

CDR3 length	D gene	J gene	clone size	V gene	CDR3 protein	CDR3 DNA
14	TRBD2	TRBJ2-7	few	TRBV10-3	CAASSGSSSYEQYF	TGTGCCGCCTCTAGCGGGAGCAGCTCCTACGAGCAGTACTTC
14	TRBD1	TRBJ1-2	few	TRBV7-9	CASTTGQGNYGYTF	TGTGCCAGCACCACCGGACAGGGCAACTATGGCTACACCTTC
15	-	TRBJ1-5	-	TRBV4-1	CASSRDLQGAQPQHF	TGCGCCAGCAGCCGAGACTTACAGGGAGCGCAGCCCCAGCATTTT
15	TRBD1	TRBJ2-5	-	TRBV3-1	CASSQSGTGDTTQYF	TGTGCCAGCAGCCAATCCGGGACAGGGGATACGACCCAGTACTTC
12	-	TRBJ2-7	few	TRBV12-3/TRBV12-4	CASSSFKLSQYF	TGTGCCAGCAGTTCCTTTAAGTTGTCCCAGTACTTC
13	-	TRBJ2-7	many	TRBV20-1	CSARGGRGYEQYF	TGCAGTGCTAGAGGAGGGAGGGGGTACGAGCAGTACTTC
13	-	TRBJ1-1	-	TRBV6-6	CASLTGLATEAFF	TGTGCCAGTCTAACGGGGCTAGCCACTGAAGCTTTCTTT
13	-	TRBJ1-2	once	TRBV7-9	CASSMTVADGYTF	TGTGCCAGCAGCATGACAGTAGCAGATGGCTACACCTTC
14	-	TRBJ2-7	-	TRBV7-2	CASSPSRLWYEQYF	TGTGCCAGCAGCCCGAGTCGTCTCTGGTACGAGCAGTACTTC
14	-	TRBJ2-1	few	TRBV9	CASSKGTLNNEQFF	TGTGCCAGCAGCAAAGGGACACTCAACAATGAGCAGTTCTTC
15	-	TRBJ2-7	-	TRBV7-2	CASSPGHPGTYEQYF	TGTGCCAGCAGCCCGGGACACCCGGGTACCTACGAGCAGTACTTC